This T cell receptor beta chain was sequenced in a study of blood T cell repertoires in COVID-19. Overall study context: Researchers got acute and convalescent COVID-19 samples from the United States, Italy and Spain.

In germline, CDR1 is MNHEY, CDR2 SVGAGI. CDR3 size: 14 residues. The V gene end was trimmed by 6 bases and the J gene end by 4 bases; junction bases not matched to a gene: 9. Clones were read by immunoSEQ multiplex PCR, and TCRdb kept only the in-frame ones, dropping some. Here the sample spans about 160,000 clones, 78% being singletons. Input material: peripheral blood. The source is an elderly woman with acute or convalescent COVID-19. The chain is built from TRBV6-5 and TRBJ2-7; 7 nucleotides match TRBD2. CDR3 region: CASRGSGTGYEQYF. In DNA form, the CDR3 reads TGTGCCAGCAGAGGGAGCGGGACCGGGTACGAGCAGTACTTC.